The 30 T cell receptor beta chains reported below all come from one sample, sequenced in a study of blood T cell repertoires in COVID-19. The protocol was immunoSEQ multiplex PCR, while the TCRdb copy is restricted to in-frame clones and leaves out a portion. This table holds 50,000 or so clones, under 90% found once. Sample: peripheral blood. The origin of the receptors is a man older than 75 with COVID-19, enrolled during active disease.

This chain uses TRBV18 with TRBJ2-1, with TRBD2 matching over 11 bases. CDR3 length: 16 amino acids. Germline assignment: CDR1 KGHSH and CDR2 LQKENI. V lost 2 bases to trimming and J lost 10 bases; unmatched junction nucleotides: 10. The CDR3 loop reads CASSPTGTSGGREQFF. CDR3 nucleotides: TGTGCCAGCTCACCAACCGGGACTAGCGGAGGCCGGGAGCAGTTCTTC.

The V gene is TRBV14, the J gene TRBJ2-1; 9 bases are shared with TRBD2. The V and J ends lost 4 bases and 4 bases, in that order; junction bases with no gene match: 2. The CDR3 runs to 14 residues. Germline CDR1 and CDR2: SGHDN and FVKESK. The CDR3 DNA follows: TGTGCCAGCAGCCCTCTAGCGGGGTACAATGAGCAGTTCTTC. Translated: CASSPLAGYNEQFF.

The chain couples TRBV5-1 to TRBJ1-2; 7 nucleotides agree with TRBD1. The ends lost 7 bases at V and 2 bases at J; junction bases unmatched: 5. Germline V lookup: CDR1 SGHRS, CDR2 YFSETQ. CDR3 length: 13 amino acids. The CDR3 nucleotides read TGCGCCAGCGGTGGGACAGAGAACTATGGCTACACCTTC. Its translation is CASGGTENYGYTF.

This clone was detected once. The J gene is TRBJ1-5, the V gene TRBV6-1; 7 positions agree with TRBD1. The CDR3 covers 15 residues. V gave up 3 bases and J gave up 2 bases; unmatched junction bases: 4. The germline gives CDR1 MNHNS, CDR2 SASEGT. The CDR3 sequence is CASSDRGSGNQPQHF. In nucleotides, the CDR3 is TGTGCCAGCAGTGACAGGGGGAGCGGCAATCAGCCCCAGCATTTT.

J is TRBJ2-7 and V is TRBV30, with TRBD1 as a possible D gene (5 bases). The germline V gene has CDR1 GTSNPN and CDR2 SVGIG (reference sequence). CDR3 size: 16 residues. Trimming stripped 0 bases from V and 0 bases from J, with 15 bases between. This CDR3 is CAWSVAWGLSSYEQYF. The CDR3 DNA is TGTGCCTGGAGTGTAGCGTGGGGCCTCAGCTCCTACGAGCAGTACTTC.

The chain employs TRBV7-2 and TRBJ2-1; TRBD2 matches at 12 bases. CDR1 is SGHTA and CDR2 is FQGNSA in the germline V gene. The CDR3 sequence is 14 residues long. After removal of 2 bases from V and 12 bases from J, the junction contained 5 bases not matched to a gene. The CDR3 is CASSLTSGRLGQFF. The CDR3 DNA follows: TGTGCCAGCAGCTTAACTAGCGGGAGGCTAGGGCAGTTCTTC.

The chain is built from TRBV4-3 and TRBJ1-2; a weak D match, TRBD1 (5 bases). With 0 bases removed from V and 1 base from J, the gap between germline ends came to 9 bases. CDR3 length: 15 amino acids. The germline V gene has CDR1 LGHNA and CDR2 YSLEER. The CDR3 sequence: CASSQDRDFNYGYTF. DNA of the CDR3: TGCGCCAGCAGCCAAGATCGGGACTTTAACTATGGCTACACCTTC.

This clone was observed once. The chain has TRBV12-5 and TRBJ1-4; no firm D call. Deletions cut 0 bases from V and 4 bases from J, with 9 bases between. There are 15 residues in the CDR3. Germline V CDR1 and CDR2: LGHNT, FRNRAP. The DNA of the CDR3 is TGTGCTAGTGGTTTGGTTGTGAGAATTAATGAAAAACTGTTTTTT. This encodes CASGLVVRINEKLFF.

This clone was recorded once. The chain carries TRBV19 and TRBJ1-2; TRBD1 aligns across 7 bases. The germline gives CDR1 LNHDA, CDR2 SQIVND (reference sequence). This CDR3 has 14 residues. Trimming cost V 4 bases and J 4 bases; bases outside gene matches: 6. CDR3 sequence (DNA): TGTGCCAGTAGTACCCGACAGGGTTCCTATGGCTACACCTTC. This codes for CASSTRQGSYGYTF.

This clone was seen a single time. This chain links TRBV30 with TRBJ1-2, with D perhaps TRBD1 (6 bases). The V gene's germline CDR1 is GTSNPN and CDR2 SVGIG (reference sequence). Trimming took 0 bases from V and 5 from J, leaving 16 bases between them. CDR3 length equals 15 residues. CDR3 region: CAWSVPSGEGYGYTF. CDR3 DNA sequence: TGTGCCTGGAGTGTACCGTCAGGGGAGGGATATGGCTACACCTTC.

The V gene is TRBV6-5, the J gene TRBJ2-7, with TRBD1 as a possible D gene (5 bases). CDR3 length equals 14 residues. CDR1 MNHEY and CDR2 SVGAGI come from the germline V gene. Trimming took off 2 bases at V and 2 bases at J, with 10 bases between the two ends. The CDR3 DNA is TGTGCCAGCAGTTACAGGCAGACAGCCTACGAGCAGTACTTC. This sequence encodes CASSYRQTAYEQYF.

The CDR3 loop is CASSQRELQGASPLHF. CDR3 bases: TGTGCCAGCAGCCAAAGGGAGTTACAGGGGGCTTCACCCCTCCACTTT. V usage is TRBV3-1 (or the pseudogene TRBV3-2) and J usage is TRBJ1-6; TRBD1 matches at 9 bases. V gave up 2 bases and J gave up 9 bases; unmatched junction bases: 8. Germline values: CDR1 LGHDT, CDR2 YNNKEL (reference sequence). The length of the CDR3 is 16 residues.

The rearrangement joins TRBV18 to TRBJ1-1, with TRBD1 as a possible D gene (5 bases). V lost 1 base and J lost 4, with 10 bases in between. CDR1 is KGHSH and CDR2 is LQKENI in the germline V gene. The CDR3 totals 14 residues. The CDR3 nucleotides are TGTGCCAGCTCACCACTGGTGGGGGGCACTGAAGCTTTCTTT. Its protein is CASSPLVGGTEAFF. The full variable domain, in which reference TRBV18 and TRBJ1-1 provide the parts outside the CDR3, is NAGVMQNPRHLVRRRGQEARLRCSPMKGHSHVYWYRQLPEEGLKFMVYLQKENIIDESGMPKERFSAEFPKEGPSILRIQQVVRGDSAAYFCASSPLVGGTEAFFGQGTRLTVV.

This chain joins TRBV3-1 (or the pseudogene TRBV3-2) and TRBJ1-1; 9 nucleotides match TRBD1. The CDR3 loop spans 14 amino acids. Trimming took 1 base from V and 7 from J; bases not matched to a gene: 4. Germline V CDR1 and CDR2: LGHDT, YNNKEL (reference sequence). DNA for the CDR3: TGTGCCAGCAGCCAAGGGGGGACAGGGATTGAAGCTTTCTTT. Translated, it gives CASSQGGTGIEAFF.

The chain has TRBV30 and TRBJ1-2, with 7 bases fitting TRBD1. V lost 0 bases to trimming and J lost 8 bases; unmatched junction nucleotides: 6. The CDR3 sequence is 13 residues long. Per germline, CDR1 GTSNPN and CDR2 SVGIG (reference sequence). CDR3 nucleotides: TGTGCCTGGAGTGTATGGACAGGCGGGGGCTACACCTTC. Encoded protein: CAWSVWTGGGYTF.

The V call is TRBV6-5, the J call TRBJ2-1; 8 bases are shared with TRBD2. The germline V gene encodes CDR1 MNHEY and CDR2 SVGAGI. This CDR3 has 14 amino acids. J gave up 8 bases and V 8 bases, and 11 bases lay outside the gene matches. The CDR3 region is CASQPGTRVYEQFF. In DNA form, the CDR3 reads TGTGCCAGCCAACCTGGGACTAGGGTGTATGAGCAGTTCTTC.

The chain uses TRBV11-2 and TRBJ1-2; tentative D call: TRBD1 (5 bases). Germline lookup yields CDR1 SGHAT and CDR2 FQNNGV. The CDR3 is 13 residues long. Trimming removed 6 bases at V and 8 bases at J, with 16 bases between. This CDR3 is CASRITGFWGYTF. DNA for the CDR3: TGTGCCAGCAGAATTACAGGCTTTTGGGGCTACACCTTC.

This clone appeared once. The chain is built from TRBV30 and TRBJ1-5, with no clear D. Germline CDR1 is GTSNPN and CDR2 is SVGIG (reference sequence). Between the trimmed V and J ends, which lost 6 bases and 4 bases, there was a span of 10 bases. The CDR3 runs to 12 residues. The CDR3 DNA follows: TGTGCCTGCCAGCGGGGTAATCAGCCCCAGCATTTT. Translating it yields CACQRGNQPQHF.

This chain connects TRBV15 to TRBJ2-3; TRBD1 agrees at 9 bases. The CDR3 spans 17 residues. V shed 4 bases, J shed 2 bases, and the junction held 10 bases outside the gene matches. Per the germline V gene, CDR1 is LNHNV and CDR2 is YYDKDF (reference sequence). The CDR3 protein is CATSTPRGQGFTDTQYF. The CDR3 nucleotides are TGTGCCACCAGCACCCCCAGGGGACAGGGCTTCACAGATACGCAGTATTTT.

The rearrangement joins TRBV6-6 to TRBJ1-3; the D is unclear. This CDR3 region has 14 residues. With 4 bases removed from V and 0 bases from J, the gap between germline ends came to 7 bases. The germline CDR1 and CDR2 sequences are MNHNY and SVGAGI (reference sequence). The CDR3 reads CASSSSSSGNTIYF. As DNA, the CDR3 is TGTGCCAGCAGTTCATCATCCTCTGGAAACACCATATATTTT.

The V gene is TRBV7-2, the J gene TRBJ2-1; 12 bases map to TRBD2. This CDR3 is 15 amino acids long. V shed 3 bases and J 6 bases; nucleotides not matched to a gene: 3. Germline lookup yields CDR1 SGHTA and CDR2 FQGNSA. The CDR3 here is CASSLSSGGANEQFF. The CDR3 DNA follows: TGTGCCAGCAGCTTGTCTAGCGGGGGGGCCAATGAGCAGTTCTTC.

V and J are TRBV30 and TRBJ1-1, with D perhaps TRBD1 (5 bases). The CDR3 is made up of 12 amino acids. V dropped 4 bases and J dropped 2 bases, with 8 bases sitting between them. Per germline, CDR1 GTSNPN and CDR2 SVGIG (reference sequence). The CDR3 loop is CAWTTANTEAFF. DNA for the CDR3: TGTGCCTGGACGACAGCAAACACTGAAGCTTTCTTT.

The rearrangement uses TRBV7-2 and TRBJ1-5, with D perhaps TRBD1 (6 bases). The ends were cut back, 5 bases at V and 1 base at J, with 12 bases in the middle. Germline V CDR1 and CDR2: SGHTA, FQGNSA. The CDR3 sequence is 15 residues long. The CDR3 nucleotides are TGTGCCAGCAGCATAAAGGGGGTGAGCAATCAGCCCCAGCATTTT. As protein: CASSIKGVSNQPQHF. The full variable domain, completed using reference TRBV7-2 and TRBJ1-5, is GAGVSQSPSNKVTEKGKDVELRCDPISGHTALYWYRQSLGQGLEFLIYFQGNSAPDKSGLPSDRFSAERTGGSVSTLTIQRTQQEDSAVYLCASSIKGVSNQPQHFGDGTRLSIL.

The chain carries TRBV5-1 and TRBJ1-1, with TRBD1 as a possible D gene (6 bases). V was trimmed by 0 bases and J by 4 bases, leaving 16 bases between them. This CDR3 has 16 amino acids. Looked up from germline, CDR1 is SGHRS and CDR2 is YFSETQ. This CDR3 is CASSLATGPTGTEAFF. The CDR3 DNA sequence: TGCGCCAGCAGCTTGGCGACAGGTCCAACTGGCACTGAAGCTTTCTTT.

This chain joins TRBV5-5 and TRBJ1-1; 9 bases match TRBD1. Trimming took 4 bases from V and 1 from J; bases not matched to a gene: 5. This CDR3 has 15 amino acids. Germline values: CDR1 SGHKS, CDR2 YYEKEE (reference sequence). The CDR3 bases are TGTGCCAGCAGCGGAGGGGACAGGGAGAACACTGAAGCTTTCTTT. It codes for CASSGGDRENTEAFF. The complete variable domain, with remaining parts taken from reference TRBV5-5 and TRBJ1-1, reads DAGVTQSPTHLIKTRGQQVTLRCSPISGHKSVSWYQQVLGQGPQFIFQYYEKEERGRGNFPDRFSARQFPNYSSELNVNALLLGDSALYLCASSGGDRENTEAFFGQGTRLTVV.

The genes are TRBV19 and TRBJ1-1, with a possible D match to TRBD1 (5 bases). Trimming stripped 7 bases from V and 0 bases from J, with 12 bases between. The CDR3 covers 14 residues. The V gene's germline CDR1 is LNHDA and CDR2 SQIVND (reference sequence). CDR3 sequence (DNA): TGTGCCAGTACCATGGGGGGGGTGAACACTGAAGCTTTCTTT. Its protein product is CASTMGGVNTEAFF.

This chain connects TRBV7-9 to TRBJ2-1; TRBD2 aligns across 12 bases. CDR1 and CDR2 from the germline V gene are SEHNR and FQNEAQ (reference sequence). The CDR3 length is 16 residues. Trimming took 7 bases from V and 8 from J; bases not matched to a gene: 12. CDR3 DNA: TGTGCCAGCACCGAGGCGGCTAGCGGGGGGGGCTATGAGCAGTTCTTC. Its protein is CASTEAASGGGYEQFF.

CDR3 sequence (DNA): TGTGCCAGCAGAGGTACAGAGTTTAACTATGGCTACACCTTC. This gives the protein CASRGTEFNYGYTF. The chain joins TRBV2 to TRBJ1-2; D unclear. The CDR3 consists of 14 residues. Trimming left V 6 bases short and J 1 base short, with 12 bases between. CDR1 is SNHLY, CDR2 FYNNEI, per germline.

This clone was seen once. The chain employs TRBV7-3 and TRBJ2-5; TRBD2 agrees at 8 bases. V lost 2 bases and J lost 5; bases outside the gene matches: 7. Germline loops: CDR1 SGHTA, CDR2 FQGTGA. There are 15 residues in the CDR3. Written as DNA, the CDR3 is TGTGCCAGCAGCTTAGGGACTAGTGGTAGGGAGACCCAGTACTTC. The encoded protein is CASSLGTSGRETQYF.

The chain is built from TRBV7-2 and TRBJ2-3; D not certain. Trimming took off 1 base at V and 2 bases at J, with 13 bases between the two ends. There are 16 residues in the CDR3. Germline CDR1 SGHTA, CDR2 FQGNSA. The CDR3 nucleotides are TGTGCCAGCAGCTTAGGCCAGCGCCCCTTCACAGATACGCAGTATTTT. It translates to CASSLGQRPFTDTQYF.